This T cell receptor (beta chain) appears in the sequencing data of a study of control samples from healthy donors and cancer patients (dated by TCRdb to 2018 to 2020). The CDR3, from cysteine to phenylalanine, totals 17 residues. CDR3 DNA only is kept here, 51 bases in frame from base 1. CDR1 and CDR2 were assigned from the germline V gene (reference sequence) as LNHDA and SQIVND. Relative to germline, V is missing 6 bases and J is missing 4 bases, with 15 bases of the junction outside any gene match. About this clone: It has no known antigen specificity. No base-level quality is on record; no much larger clone is a single base apart.

Libraries were made using the immunoSEQ multiplex PCR assay. Imported from immuneACCESS, the table was reduced by TCRdb to in-frame sequences with V and J called. These copies leave out some clones; in studies compared against another copy, an unresolved V gene accounts for under half, and the cause of the remainder is not known. For this sample there are approximately 94,000 clones; approximately 90% appear just once. Roughly 0.9% of the sample comes from the top ten. Rearrangement joined TRBV19 to TRBJ1-1, with 9 junctional bases fitting TRBD1. This sequence originates from a woman younger than 45 in good health. Sequenced sample: blood. Here is the DNA: TGTGCCAGTAGACCCCTACTGCGGGACAGGGCAGGCACTGAAGCTTTCTTT. Translated, it gives CASRPLLRDRAGTEAFF.